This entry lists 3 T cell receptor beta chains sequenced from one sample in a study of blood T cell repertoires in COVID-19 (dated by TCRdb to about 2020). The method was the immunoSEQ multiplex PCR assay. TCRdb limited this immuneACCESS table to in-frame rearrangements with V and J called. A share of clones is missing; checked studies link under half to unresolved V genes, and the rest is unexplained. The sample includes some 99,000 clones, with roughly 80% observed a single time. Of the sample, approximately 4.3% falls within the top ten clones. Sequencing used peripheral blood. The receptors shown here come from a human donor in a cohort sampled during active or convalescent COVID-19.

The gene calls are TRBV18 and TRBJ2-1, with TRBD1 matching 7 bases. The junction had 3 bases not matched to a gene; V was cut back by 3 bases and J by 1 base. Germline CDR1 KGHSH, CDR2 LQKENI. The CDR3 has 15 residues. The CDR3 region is CASSPRGISYNEQFF. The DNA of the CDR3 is TGTGCCAGCTCACCCAGGGGGATTTCCTACAATGAGCAGTTCTTC.

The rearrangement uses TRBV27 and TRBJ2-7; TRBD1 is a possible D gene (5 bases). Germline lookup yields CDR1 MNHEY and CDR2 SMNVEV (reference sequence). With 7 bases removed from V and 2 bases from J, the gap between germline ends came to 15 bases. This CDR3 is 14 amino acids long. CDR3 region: CASTLGRYPYEQYF. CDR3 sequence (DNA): TGTGCCAGCACCCTGGGGCGTTATCCCTACGAGCAGTACTTC.

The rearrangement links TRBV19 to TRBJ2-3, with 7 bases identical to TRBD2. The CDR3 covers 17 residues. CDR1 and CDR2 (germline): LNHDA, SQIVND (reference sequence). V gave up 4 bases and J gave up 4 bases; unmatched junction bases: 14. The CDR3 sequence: CASSTLGLGSRSDTQYF. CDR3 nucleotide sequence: TGTGCCAGTAGTACCCTCGGACTAGGTTCAAGGTCAGATACGCAGTATTTT.